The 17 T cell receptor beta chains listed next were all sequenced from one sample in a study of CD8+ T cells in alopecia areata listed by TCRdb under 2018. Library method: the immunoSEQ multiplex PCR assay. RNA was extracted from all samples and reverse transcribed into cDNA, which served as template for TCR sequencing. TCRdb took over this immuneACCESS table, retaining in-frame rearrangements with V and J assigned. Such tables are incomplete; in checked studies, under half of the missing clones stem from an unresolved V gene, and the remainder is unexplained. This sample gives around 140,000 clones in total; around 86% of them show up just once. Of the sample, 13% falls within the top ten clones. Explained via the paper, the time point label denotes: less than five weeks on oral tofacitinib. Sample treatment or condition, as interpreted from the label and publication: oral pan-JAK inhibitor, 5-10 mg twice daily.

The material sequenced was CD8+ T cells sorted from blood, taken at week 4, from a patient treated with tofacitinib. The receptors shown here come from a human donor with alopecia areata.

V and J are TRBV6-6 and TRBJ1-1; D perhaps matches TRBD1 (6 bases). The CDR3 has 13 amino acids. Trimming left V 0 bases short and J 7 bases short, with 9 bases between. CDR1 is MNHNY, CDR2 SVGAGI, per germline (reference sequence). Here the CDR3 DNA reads TGTGCCAGCAGTTACTCGAGGACAGATGAAGCTTTCTTT. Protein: CASSYSRTDEAFF.

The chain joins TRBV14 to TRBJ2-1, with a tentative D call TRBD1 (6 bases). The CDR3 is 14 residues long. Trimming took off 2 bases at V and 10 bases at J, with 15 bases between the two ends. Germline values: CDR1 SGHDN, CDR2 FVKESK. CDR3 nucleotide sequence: TGTGCCAGCAGCCAATGGGACACCGGTTTGGAGCAGTTCTTC. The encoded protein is CASSQWDTGLEQFF.

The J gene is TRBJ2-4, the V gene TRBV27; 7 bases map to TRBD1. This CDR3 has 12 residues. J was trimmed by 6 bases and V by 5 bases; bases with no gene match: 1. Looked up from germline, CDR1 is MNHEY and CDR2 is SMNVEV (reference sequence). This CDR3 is CASSDRANIQYF. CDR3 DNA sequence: TGTGCCAGCAGTGACAGGGCAAACATTCAGTACTTC.

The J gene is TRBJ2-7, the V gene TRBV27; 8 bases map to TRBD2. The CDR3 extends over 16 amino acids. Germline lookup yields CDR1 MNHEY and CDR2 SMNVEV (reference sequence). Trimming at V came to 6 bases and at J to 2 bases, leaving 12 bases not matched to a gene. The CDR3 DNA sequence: TGTGCCAGCAGCTCGCTGCCTAGCGGGTTTACCTACGAGCAGTACTTC. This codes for CASSSLPSGFTYEQYF.

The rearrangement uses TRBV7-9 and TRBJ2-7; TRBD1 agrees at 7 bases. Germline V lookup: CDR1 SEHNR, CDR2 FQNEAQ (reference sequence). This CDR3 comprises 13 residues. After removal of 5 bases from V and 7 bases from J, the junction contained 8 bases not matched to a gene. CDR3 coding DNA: TGTGCCAGCAGCATTACAGGGGCCGGTGAGCAGTACTTC. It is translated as CASSITGAGEQYF.

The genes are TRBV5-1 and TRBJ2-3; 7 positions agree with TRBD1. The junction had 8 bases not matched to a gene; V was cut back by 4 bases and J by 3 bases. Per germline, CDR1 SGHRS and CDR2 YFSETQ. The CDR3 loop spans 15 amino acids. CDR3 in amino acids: CASSPPDRATDTQYF. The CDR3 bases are TGCGCCAGCAGCCCCCCAGACAGGGCAACAGATACGCAGTATTTT. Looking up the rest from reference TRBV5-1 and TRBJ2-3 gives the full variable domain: KAGVTQTPRYLIKTRGQQVTLSCSPISGHRSVSWYQQTPGQGLQFLFEYFSETQRNKGNFPGRFSGRQFSNSRSEMNVSTLELGDSALYLCASSPPDRATDTQYFGPGTRLTVL.

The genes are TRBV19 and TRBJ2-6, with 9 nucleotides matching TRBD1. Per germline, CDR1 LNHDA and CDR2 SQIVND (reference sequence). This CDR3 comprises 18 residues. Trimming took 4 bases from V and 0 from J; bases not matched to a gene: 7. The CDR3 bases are TGTGCCAGTAGTAAATGGGACAGGGCCATCTCTGGGGCCAACGTCCTGACTTTC. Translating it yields CASSKWDRAISGANVLTF.

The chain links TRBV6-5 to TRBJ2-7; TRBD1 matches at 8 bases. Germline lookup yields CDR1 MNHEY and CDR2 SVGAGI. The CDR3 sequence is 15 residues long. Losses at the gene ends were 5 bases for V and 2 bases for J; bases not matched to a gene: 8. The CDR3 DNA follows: TGTGCCAGCAGTATACTTCCGACAGGGGCCTACGAGCAGTACTTC. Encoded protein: CASSILPTGAYEQYF.

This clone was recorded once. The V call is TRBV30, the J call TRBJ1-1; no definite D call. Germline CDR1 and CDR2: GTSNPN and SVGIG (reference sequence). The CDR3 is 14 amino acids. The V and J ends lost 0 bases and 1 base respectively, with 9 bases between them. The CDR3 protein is CAWSVAAPNTEAFF. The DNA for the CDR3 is TGTGCCTGGAGTGTGGCAGCCCCGAACACTGAAGCTTTCTTT.

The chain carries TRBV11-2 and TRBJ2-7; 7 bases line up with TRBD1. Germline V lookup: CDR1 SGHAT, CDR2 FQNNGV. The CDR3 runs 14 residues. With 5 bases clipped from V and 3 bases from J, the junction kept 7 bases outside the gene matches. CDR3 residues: CASSPTDRYYEQYF. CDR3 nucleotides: TGTGCCAGCAGCCCAACGGACAGGTACTACGAGCAGTACTTC. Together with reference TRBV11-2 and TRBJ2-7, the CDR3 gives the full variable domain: EAGVAQSPRYKIIEKRQSVAFWCNPISGHATLYWYQQILGQGPKLLIQFQNNGVVDDSQLPKDRFSAERLKGVDSTLKIQPAKLEDSAVYLCASSPTDRYYEQYFGPGTRLTVT.

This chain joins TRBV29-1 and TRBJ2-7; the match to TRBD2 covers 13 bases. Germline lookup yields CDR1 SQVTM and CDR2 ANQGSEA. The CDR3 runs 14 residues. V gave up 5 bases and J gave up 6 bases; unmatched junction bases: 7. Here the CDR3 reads CSVRTGTSGAEQYF. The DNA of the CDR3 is TGCAGCGTTAGAACCGGGACTAGCGGGGCCGAGCAGTACTTC.

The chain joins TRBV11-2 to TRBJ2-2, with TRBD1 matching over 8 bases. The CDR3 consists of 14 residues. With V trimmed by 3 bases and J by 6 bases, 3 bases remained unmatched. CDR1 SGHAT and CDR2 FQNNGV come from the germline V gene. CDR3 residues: CASSLGQASGELFF. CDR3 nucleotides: TGTGCCAGCAGCTTGGGACAGGCCTCCGGGGAGCTGTTTTTT.

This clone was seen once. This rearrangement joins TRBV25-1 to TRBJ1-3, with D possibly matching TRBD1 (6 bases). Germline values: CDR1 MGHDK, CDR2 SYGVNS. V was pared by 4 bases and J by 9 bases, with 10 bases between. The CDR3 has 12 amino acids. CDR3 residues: CASSVLGGTIYF. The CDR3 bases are TGTGCCAGCAGTGTTTTAGGGGGCACCATATATTTT.

CDR3 sequence: CAWSVGQNSYEQYF. DNA for the CDR3: TGTGCCTGGAGTGTGGGTCAAAACTCCTACGAGCAGTACTTC. This chain links TRBV30 with TRBJ2-7; D is ambiguous. This CDR3 spans 14 amino acids. The V and J ends lost 0 bases and 0 bases respectively, with 9 bases between them. Looked up from germline, CDR1 is GTSNPN and CDR2 is SVGIG (reference sequence).

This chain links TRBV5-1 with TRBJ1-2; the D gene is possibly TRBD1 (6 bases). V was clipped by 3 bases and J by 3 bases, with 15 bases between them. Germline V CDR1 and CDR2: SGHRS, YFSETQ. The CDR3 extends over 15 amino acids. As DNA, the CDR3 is TGCGCCAGCAGCTCCTACAGGGCCGTAGACTATGGCTACACCTTC. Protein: CASSSYRAVDYGYTF.

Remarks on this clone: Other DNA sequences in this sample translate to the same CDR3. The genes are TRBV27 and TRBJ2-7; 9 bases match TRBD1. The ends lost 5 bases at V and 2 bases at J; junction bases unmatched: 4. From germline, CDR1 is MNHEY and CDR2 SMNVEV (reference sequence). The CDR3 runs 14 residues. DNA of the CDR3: TGTGCCAGCAGTCCGGGACAGGGCCCCTACGAGCAGTACTTC. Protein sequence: CASSPGQGPYEQYF.

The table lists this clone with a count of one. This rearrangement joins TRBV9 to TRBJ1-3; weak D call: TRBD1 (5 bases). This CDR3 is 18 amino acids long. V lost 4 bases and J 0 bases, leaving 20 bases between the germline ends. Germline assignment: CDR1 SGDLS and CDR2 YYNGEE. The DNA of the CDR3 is TGTGCCAGCAGCATCACCCCCGGACACCCTAGCTCTGGAAACACCATATATTTT. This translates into CASSITPGHPSSGNTIYF.